These 26 T cell receptor beta chains were sequenced from one sample in a study of cytomegalovirus exposure and HLA in healthy donors (dated 2017 in TCRdb). To prepare the library, the immunoSEQ multiplex PCR assay was applied. The multiplex PCR relied on a mix of 60 forward primers for TCR Vbeta segments and 13 reverse primers for TCR Jbeta segments. TCRdb provides this immuneACCESS table in a form limited to in-frame rearrangements. Some clones are lacking; in checked studies, under half of them reflect an unresolved V gene, and why the rest are absent is not known. In this sample the table shows 90,000 to 150,000 clones, 60% to 85% of which occur a single time. 3% to 4% of the sample is in the top ten clones. Sequencing was performed on PBMCs. These receptors all come from a woman in her thirties in good health and CMV-seropositive.

The J gene is TRBJ1-4, the V gene TRBV28; TRBD1 aligns across 9 bases. In germline, CDR1 is MDHEN, CDR2 SYDVKM. The CDR3 is 15 residues long. J gave up 8 bases and V 6 bases, and 10 bases lay outside the gene matches. CDR3 in amino acids: CASRPQGALGEKLFF. As DNA, the CDR3 is TGTGCCAGCAGACCACAGGGGGCCCTTGGAGAAAAACTGTTTTTT.

The V and J genes are TRBV6-1 and TRBJ1-2, with a possible D match to TRBD1 (5 bases). Trimming left V 6 bases short and J 3 bases short, with 11 bases between. Germline V CDR1 and CDR2: MNHNS, SASEGT. The length of the CDR3 is 13 residues. DNA for the CDR3: TGTGCCAGCAGGTCGACAGCCTACTATGGCTACACCTTC. This codes for CASRSTAYYGYTF.

V gene TRBV4-2 combines with J gene TRBJ2-2; perhaps TRBD2 as D (6 bases). The CDR3 has 15 residues. Trimming removed 3 bases at V and 4 bases at J, with 12 bases between. CDR1 and CDR2 from the germline V gene are LGHNA and YNFKEQ. DNA of the CDR3: TGTGCCAGCAGCCAGGAGGGCTCGGGCACCGGGGAGCTGTTTTTT. It codes for CASSQEGSGTGELFF.

This clone occurred once. The chain recombines TRBV7-8 with TRBJ2-3, with 13 bases identical to TRBD2. Germline CDR1 and CDR2: SGHVS and FQNEAQ. The CDR3 runs 17 residues. Trimming at V came to 2 bases and at J to 4 bases, leaving 6 bases not matched to a gene. The CDR3 is CASSLRTSGGFPDTQYF. The CDR3 DNA is TGTGCCAGCAGCTTAAGGACTAGCGGGGGATTTCCAGATACGCAGTATTTT.

This chain connects TRBV6-1 to TRBJ2-7, with D possibly TRBD1 on 5 matching bases. The V gene's germline CDR1 is MNHNS and CDR2 SASEGT. This CDR3 region has 13 residues. Trimming removed 4 bases at V and 4 bases at J, with 11 bases between. CDR3 sequence (DNA): TGTGCCAGCAGTGGCAGGGCCGAATACGAGCAGTACTTC. Translated, it gives CASSGRAEYEQYF.

This chain joins TRBV6-5 and TRBJ2-1, with 8 nucleotides matching TRBD2. CDR1 and CDR2 (germline): MNHEY, SVGAGI. CDR3 length: 15 residues. Trimming at V came to 2 bases and at J to 5 bases, leaving 5 bases not matched to a gene. The CDR3 reads CASSYTSGFDNEQFF. Here the CDR3 DNA reads TGTGCCAGCAGTTACACTAGCGGTTTTGACAATGAGCAGTTCTTC.

The chain recombines TRBV7-2 with TRBJ1-4, with D tentatively TRBD1 (6 bases). Germline V gives CDR1 SGHTA, CDR2 FQGNSA. Trimming took 6 bases from V and 7 from J, leaving 12 bases between them. The length of the CDR3 is 13 residues. CDR3 region: CASRGTRGEKLFF. The CDR3 region has the DNA TGTGCCAGCAGGGGGACCAGGGGTGAAAAACTGTTTTTT.

The chain couples TRBV6-5 to TRBJ1-5, with a possible D match to TRBD1 (5 bases). With 6 bases removed from V and 3 bases from J, the gap between germline ends came to 9 bases. Germline V gene data show CDR1 as MNHEY and CDR2 as SVGAGI. CDR3 length equals 13 residues. The CDR3 protein is CASRQVNNQPQHF. In DNA form, the CDR3 reads TGTGCCAGCAGACAGGTCAACAATCAGCCCCAGCATTTT.

The chain combines TRBV11-2 with TRBJ2-3; 8 bases map to TRBD1. J lost 6 bases, V lost 1 base, and 6 bases had no gene match. Germline values: CDR1 SGHAT, CDR2 FQNNGV. This CDR3 spans 15 amino acids. CDR3 protein: CASSLGQGASDTQYF. CDR3 nucleotides: TGTGCCAGCAGCTTAGGTCAGGGGGCTTCGGATACGCAGTATTTT.

The chain employs TRBV28 and TRBJ1-4, with D maybe TRBD1 (5 bases). The V gene's germline CDR1 is MDHEN and CDR2 SYDVKM. The V end was cut by 5 bases, the J end by 3 bases, with 13 bases between. CDR3 length: 15 residues. The CDR3 DNA sequence: TGTGCCAGCAGTGTCCCCGGGACTGCTAATGAAAAACTGTTTTTT. Translated, it gives CASSVPGTANEKLFF.

The gene calls are TRBV18 and TRBJ1-2, with D possibly matching TRBD1 (6 bases). CDR3 length: 14 residues. Trimming left V 1 base short and J 3 bases short, with 9 bases between. The germline V gene has CDR1 KGHSH and CDR2 LQKENI. The CDR3: CASSPRAGDYGYTF. The CDR3 DNA is TGTGCCAGCTCACCACGGGCAGGGGACTATGGCTACACCTTC.

This clone was seen a handful of times. The V gene is TRBV6-5, the J gene TRBJ2-7; possible D gene TRBD1, 6 bases. Germline values: CDR1 MNHEY, CDR2 SVGAGI. V was pared by 5 bases and J by 6 bases, with 14 bases between. This CDR3 spans 13 amino acids. Here the CDR3 DNA reads TGTGCCAGCAGTGAAAGACAGGTGCGCGAGCAGTACTTC. It specifies CASSERQVREQYF.

This clone was counted once. This chain uses TRBV2 with TRBJ1-4, with D perhaps matching TRBD1 (5 bases). Germline V gene data show CDR1 as SNHLY and CDR2 as FYNNEI. The CDR3 has 14 residues. V was shortened by 7 bases and J by 3 bases, with 12 bases between the two germline ends. This CDR3 reads CASKGWAANEKLFF. The DNA for the CDR3 is TGTGCCAGCAAGGGGTGGGCCGCTAATGAAAAACTGTTTTTT.

This chain links TRBV2 with TRBJ1-1; D not resolved. CDR3 length: 15 amino acids. V was pared by 7 bases and J by 1 base, with 16 bases between. Germline V gene lookup returns CDR1 SNHLY and CDR2 FYNNEI. The CDR3 region is CASNALGLKNTEAFF. DNA of the CDR3: TGTGCCAGCAACGCCCTTGGCCTCAAGAACACTGAAGCTTTCTTT.

The genes are TRBV7-9 and TRBJ1-4, with TRBD1 identical over 7 bases. Germline CDR1 is SEHNR and CDR2 is FQNEAQ (reference sequence). This CDR3 has 14 amino acids. V was clipped by 3 bases and J by 8 bases; unmatched bases: 6. The CDR3 coding sequence is TGTGCCAGCAGCTTTCAGGGGGTAGGCGAAAAACTGTTTTTT. Translated, it gives CASSFQGVGEKLFF.

V gene TRBV4-2 combines with J gene TRBJ2-1, with 13 bases fitting TRBD2. J lost 0 bases, V lost 3 bases, and 11 bases had no gene match. The CDR3 runs to 20 residues. The germline V gene has CDR1 LGHNA and CDR2 YNFKEQ. The CDR3 DNA reads TGTGCCAGCAGCCAGAGAGGAACTAGCGGGGGGGCTGGCTCCTACAATGAGCAGTTCTTC. Residues: CASSQRGTSGGAGSYNEQFF.

This clone was picked up a small number of times. This sequence joins TRBV28 and TRBJ2-1; unclear D gene. The CDR3 is made up of 15 amino acids. Germline CDR1 reads MDHEN; CDR2 reads SYDVKM. The V gene lost 6 bases and the J gene lost 0 bases, with 12 bases spanning the gap. CDR3 sequence (DNA): TGTGCCAGCAGCACGAGACTCCTCTCCTACAATGAGCAGTTCTTC. Protein sequence: CASSTRLLSYNEQFF.

This chain links TRBV9 with TRBJ1-1, with TRBD1 matching over 8 bases. CDR3 length equals 14 residues. The junction had 5 bases not matched to a gene; V was cut back by 4 bases and J by 3 bases. Germline-derived CDR1 and CDR2 are SGDLS and YYNGEE. The CDR3 protein is CASSPTGGHTEAFF. The CDR3 nucleotides are TGTGCCAGCAGCCCCACAGGGGGACACACTGAAGCTTTCTTT.

The gene calls are TRBV6-1 and TRBJ1-6, with unresolved D. The V and J ends lost 1 base and 9 bases respectively, with 7 bases between them. This CDR3 contains 13 residues. CDR1 and CDR2 (germline): MNHNS, SASEGT. CDR3 nucleotides: TGTGCCAGCAGTGAAGGATCGGGTTCACCCCTCCACTTT. Its protein is CASSEGSGSPLHF.

V usage is TRBV5-6 and J usage is TRBJ2-2; 9 bases are shared with TRBD1. The CDR3 is made up of 15 amino acids. Germline CDR1 reads SGHDT; CDR2 reads YYEEEE. After removal of 5 bases from V and 6 bases from J, the junction contained 8 bases not matched to a gene. In nucleotides, the CDR3 is TGTGCCAGCAGAAATTCGGGACAGGGTCCCGGGGAGCTGTTTTTT. Protein: CASRNSGQGPGELFF.

The V and J genes are TRBV2 and TRBJ2-5; D remains ambiguous. CDR1 is SNHLY and CDR2 is FYNNEI in the germline V gene. V lost 1 base and J lost 5, with 8 bases in between. The CDR3 consists of 13 residues. For the CDR3, the DNA is TGTGCCAGCAGTGAAGACAGCTACGAGACCCAGTACTTC. This translates into CASSEDSYETQYF.

V gene TRBV6-5 combines with J gene TRBJ2-5, with 8 bases lining up with TRBD2. This CDR3 has 15 residues. Germline CDR1 and CDR2: MNHEY and SVGAGI. V trimming: 7 bases; J trimming: 5 bases; junction bases outside the gene matches: 12. Here the CDR3 DNA reads TGTGCCAGCACCAGCGGGGGAACCCTTGGGGAGACCCAGTACTTC. Translated: CASTSGGTLGETQYF.

The rearrangement uses TRBV2 and TRBJ1-5, with D unresolved. The CDR3 is 13 residues long. Germline CDR1 and CDR2: SNHLY and FYNNEI. V was pared by 7 bases and J by 0 bases, with 7 bases between. The chain's CDR3 is CASKQDSNQPQHF. The DNA of the CDR3 is TGTGCCAGCAAGCAAGATAGCAATCAGCCCCAGCATTTT.

This clone has a handful of counts. The chain has TRBV29-1 and TRBJ2-5; 13 bases match TRBD2. Germline V lookup: CDR1 SQVTM, CDR2 ANQGSEA. The CDR3 totals 19 residues. Unmatched junction bases numbered 13, after V lost 1 base and J lost 2 bases. CDR3 sequence reads: CSVEGLQAGTSGVQETQYF. DNA of the CDR3: TGCAGCGTTGAAGGTTTACAAGCCGGGACTAGCGGGGTACAAGAGACCCAGTACTTC.

The chain links TRBV7-3 to TRBJ1-1, with D possibly TRBD1 on 6 matching bases. V gave up 1 base and J gave up 1 base, with 10 bases separating them. There are 15 residues in the CDR3. The germline CDR1 and CDR2 sequences are SGHTA and FQGTGA. The chain's CDR3 is CASSLNGGWNTEAFF. CDR3 DNA sequence: TGTGCCAGCAGCTTAAATGGGGGCTGGAACACTGAAGCTTTCTTT.

V is TRBV7-3 and J is TRBJ1-6; weak D call: TRBD1 (6 bases). CDR3 length equals 15 residues. Deletions cut 5 bases from V and 10 bases from J, with 18 bases between. Germline values: CDR1 SGHTA, CDR2 FQGTGA. CDR3 nucleotides: TGTGCCAGCAGCCCGCGGGGGGGGCGCGGATCACCCCTCCACTTT. Protein: CASSPRGGRGSPLHF. The whole variable domain, remainder taken from reference TRBV7-3 and TRBJ1-6, is GAGVSQTPSNKVTEKGKYVELRCDPISGHTALYWYRQSLGQGPEFLIYFQGTGAADDSGLPNDRFFAVRPEGSVSTLKIQRTERGDSAVYLCASSPRGGRGSPLHFGNGTRLTVT.